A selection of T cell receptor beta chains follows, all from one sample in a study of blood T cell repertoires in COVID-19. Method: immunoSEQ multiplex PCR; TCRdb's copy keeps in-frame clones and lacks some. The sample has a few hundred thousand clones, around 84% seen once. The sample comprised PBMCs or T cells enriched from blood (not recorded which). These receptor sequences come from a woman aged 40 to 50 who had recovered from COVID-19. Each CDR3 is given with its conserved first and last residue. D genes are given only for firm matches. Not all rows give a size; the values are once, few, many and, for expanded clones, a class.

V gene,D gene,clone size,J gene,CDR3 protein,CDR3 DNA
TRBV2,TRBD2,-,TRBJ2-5,CASSDRAGGLAETQYF,TGTGCCAGCAGTGATAGGGCGGGAGGTTTGGCGGAGACCCAGTACTTC
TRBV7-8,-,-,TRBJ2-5,CASSINEETQYF,TGTGCCAGCAGCATAAACGAGGAGACCCAGTACTTC
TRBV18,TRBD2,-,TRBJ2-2,CASSPLAGGTGELFF,TGTGCCAGCTCTCCTCTAGCGGGCGGCACCGGGGAGCTGTTTTTT
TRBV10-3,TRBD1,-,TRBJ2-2,CAIRGDRDSGELFF,TGTGCCATCAGAGGGGACAGGGACTCCGGGGAGCTGTTTTTT
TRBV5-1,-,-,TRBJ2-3,CASSLIGGGSTDTQYF,TGCGCCAGCAGCTTGATAGGCGGCGGCAGCACAGATACGCAGTATTTT
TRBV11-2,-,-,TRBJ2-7,CASSLARNYEQYF,TGTGCCAGCAGCTTAGCGCGCAACTACGAGCAGTACTTC
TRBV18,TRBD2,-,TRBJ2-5,CASSQGPRGLAGVGGETQYF,TGTGCCAGCTCCCAGGGCCCCCGCGGACTAGCGGGAGTTGGGGGAGAGACCCAGTACTTC
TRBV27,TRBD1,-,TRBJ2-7,CASSRQGPYEQYF,TGTGCCAGCTCGAGACAGGGTCCCTACGAGCAGTACTTC
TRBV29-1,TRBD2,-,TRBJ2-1,CSVELAGGIYNEQFF,TGCAGCGTTGAACTAGCGGGAGGGATCTACAATGAGCAGTTCTTC
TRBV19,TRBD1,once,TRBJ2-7,CASSPRDRAYEQYF,TGTGCCAGTAGTCCTCGGGACAGGGCCTACGAGCAGTACTTC
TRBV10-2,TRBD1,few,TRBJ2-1,CASSASGGEWNEQFF,TGCGCCAGCAGTGCTTCAGGGGGAGAATGGAATGAGCAGTTCTTC
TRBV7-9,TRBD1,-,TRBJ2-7,CASSSGTGGLYEQYF,TGTGCCAGCAGCTCGGGGACAGGGGGCCTCTACGAGCAGTACTTC
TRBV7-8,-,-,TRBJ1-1,CASSLVRTGNTEAFF,TGTGCCAGCAGCTTAGTCCGGACGGGAAACACTGAAGCTTTCTTT
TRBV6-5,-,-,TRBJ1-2,CASSYPGGYTF,TGTGCCAGCAGTTACCCAGGGGGCTACACCTTC
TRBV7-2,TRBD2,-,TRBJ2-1,CASSSGTSGDNEQFF,TGTGCCAGCAGCTCCGGGACTAGCGGGGACAATGAGCAGTTCTTC
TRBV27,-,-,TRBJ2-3,CASRASGTPGSPNTQYF,TGTGCCAGCAGGGCGTCCGGGACACCCGGGTCCCCTAATACGCAGTATTTT
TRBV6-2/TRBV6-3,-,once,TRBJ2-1,CASSYSLLASYNEQFF,TGTGCCAGCAGTTACTCGTTACTAGCCTCCTACAATGAGCAGTTCTTC
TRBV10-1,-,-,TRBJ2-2,CASSESREFSGELFF,TGCGCCAGCAGTGAGTCCCGGGAGTTTTCCGGGGAGCTGTTTTTT
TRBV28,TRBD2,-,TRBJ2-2,CASTLGTGGSTGELFF,TGTGCCAGCACCCTCGGAACGGGGGGGAGCACCGGGGAGCTGTTTTTT
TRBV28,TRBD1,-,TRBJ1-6,CASTPGQRNSPLHF,TGTGCCAGCACCCCGGGACAGAGGAATTCACCCCTCCACTTT
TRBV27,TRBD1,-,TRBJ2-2,CASSPDDRGSGGELFF,TGTGCCAGCAGTCCTGATGACAGGGGATCGGGCGGGGAGCTGTTTTTT
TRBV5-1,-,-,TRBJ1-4,CASSFSGGQGEKLFF,TGCGCCAGCAGCTTTTCCGGGGGGCAAGGTGAAAAACTGTTTTTT
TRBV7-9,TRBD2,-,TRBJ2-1,CASGIAGLAGVRSYNEQFF,TGTGCCAGCGGAATAGCGGGACTAGCGGGAGTACGCTCCTACAATGAGCAGTTCTTC
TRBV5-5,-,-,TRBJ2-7,CASSLEQGVYEQYF,TGTGCCAGCAGCTTGGAACAGGGTGTCTACGAGCAGTACTTC
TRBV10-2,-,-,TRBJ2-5,CASSEEAGTETQYF,TGCGCCAGCAGTGAGGAAGCGGGTACAGAGACCCAGTACTTC
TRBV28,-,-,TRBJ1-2,CASRATGNGNYGYTF,TGTGCCAGCAGGGCAACAGGGAACGGTAACTATGGCTACACCTTC
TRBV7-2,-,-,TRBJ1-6,CASSPDRFSYNSPLHF,TGTGCCAGCAGCCCAGACAGATTCTCCTATAATTCACCCCTCCACTTT
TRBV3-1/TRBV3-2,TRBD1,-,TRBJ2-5,CASSQGDRDESETQYF,TGTGCCAGCAGCCAAGGGGACAGGGATGAGTCGGAGACCCAGTACTTC
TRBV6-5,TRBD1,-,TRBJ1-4,CASRAPGTGREKLFF,TGTGCCAGCAGGGCCCCCGGGACAGGGCGCGAAAAACTGTTTTTT
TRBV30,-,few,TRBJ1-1,CAWRGTMNTEAFF,TGTGCCTGGAGGGGGACTATGAACACTGAAGCTTTCTTT
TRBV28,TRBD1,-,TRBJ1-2,CASSLPGTGGLYGYTF,TGTGCCAGCAGTTTACCCGGGACAGGGGGGCTCTATGGCTACACCTTC
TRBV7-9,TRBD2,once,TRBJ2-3,CASNAGGSTDTQYF,TGTGCCAGCAACGCGGGAGGGAGCACAGATACGCAGTATTTT
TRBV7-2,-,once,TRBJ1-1,CASSSDPRVTEAFF,TGTGCCAGCAGCTCCGACCCGAGGGTAACTGAAGCTTTCTTT
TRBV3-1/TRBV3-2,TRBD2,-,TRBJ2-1,CASRLAGVSYNEQFF,TGTGCCAGCAGGCTAGCGGGAGTGTCCTACAATGAGCAGTTCTTC
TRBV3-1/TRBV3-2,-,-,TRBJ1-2,CASSQDPGVSGYTF,TGTGCCAGCAGCCAGGACCCCGGGGTATCCGGCTACACCTTC
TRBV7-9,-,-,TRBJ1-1,CASSQAGIEAFF,TGTGCCAGCAGCCAAGCGGGTATTGAAGCTTTCTTT
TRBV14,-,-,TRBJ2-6,CASSLSGNPSGANVLTF,TGTGCCAGCAGCCTCTCAGGGAATCCTTCTGGGGCCAACGTCCTGACTTTC
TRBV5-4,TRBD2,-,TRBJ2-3,CASSSGSGRPTDTQYF,TGTGCCAGCAGCTCAGGTAGCGGGAGACCTACAGATACGCAGTATTTT
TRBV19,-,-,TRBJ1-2,CASTLSASGGGYTF,TGTGCCAGTACCCTTTCGGCCTCGGGGGGTGGCTACACCTTC
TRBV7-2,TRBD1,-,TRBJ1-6,CASSLQIRHRGNSPLHF,TGTGCCAGCAGCTTACAAATCCGGCACAGGGGCAATTCACCCCTCCACTTT
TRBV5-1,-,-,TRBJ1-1,CASRKGDTEAFF,TGCGCCAGCCGCAAGGGGGACACTGAAGCTTTCTTT
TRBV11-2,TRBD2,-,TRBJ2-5,CASSLEVGTRQETQYF,TGTGCCAGCAGCTTAGAAGTGGGGACTAGACAAGAGACCCAGTACTTC
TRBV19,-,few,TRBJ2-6,CASSIQDSGANVLTF,TGTGCCAGTAGTATACAGGATTCTGGGGCCAACGTCCTGACTTTC
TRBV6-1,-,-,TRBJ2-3,CASSEVMGLGADTQYF,TGTGCCAGCAGTGAAGTCATGGGACTTGGGGCAGATACGCAGTATTTT
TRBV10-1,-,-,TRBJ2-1,CASSESPTWGSGLSYNEQFF,TGCGCCAGCAGTGAGTCGCCGACCTGGGGTAGCGGACTATCCTACAATGAGCAGTTCTTC
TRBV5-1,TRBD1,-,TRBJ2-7,CASSSPGQGANEQYF,TGCGCCAGCAGCTCCCCCGGACAGGGGGCGAACGAGCAGTACTTC
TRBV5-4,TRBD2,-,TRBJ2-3,CASSLSLAERDTQYF,TGTGCCAGCAGCTTGTCCCTAGCGGAGCGAGATACGCAGTATTTT
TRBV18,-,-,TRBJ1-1,CASSPQLNTEAFF,TGTGCCAGCTCACCACAGCTGAACACTGAAGCTTTCTTT
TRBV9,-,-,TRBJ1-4,CASSLSPGRATNEKLFF,TGTGCCAGCAGCCTAAGCCCCGGCAGGGCAACTAATGAAAAACTGTTTTTT
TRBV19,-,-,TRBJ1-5,CASSPPIRGGPSRPQHF,TGTGCCAGCAGTCCACCGATCCGCGGGGGCCCTTCTCGGCCCCAGCATTTT
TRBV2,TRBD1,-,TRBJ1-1,CASSARQGDTEAFF,TGTGCCAGCAGCGCCCGACAGGGGGACACTGAAGCTTTCTTT
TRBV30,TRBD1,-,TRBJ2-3,CAWSGGTGSTDTQYF,TGTGCCTGGAGCGGAGGGACAGGGAGTACAGATACGCAGTATTTT
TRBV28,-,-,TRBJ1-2,CASSLRSSDYGYTF,TGTGCCAGCAGTTTACGGAGCAGCGACTATGGCTACACCTTC
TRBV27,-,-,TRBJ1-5,CASSFGGHQSLSNQPQHF,TGTGCCAGCAGTTTTGGGGGACATCAATCCCTTAGCAATCAGCCCCAGCATTTT
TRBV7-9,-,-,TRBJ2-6,CASSLTASGANVLTF,TGTGCCAGCAGCTTGACAGCCTCTGGGGCCAACGTCCTGACTTTC
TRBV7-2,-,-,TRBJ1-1,CASSTLHRLNTEAFF,TGTGCCAGTTCCACCCTCCACAGATTGAACACTGAAGCTTTCTTT
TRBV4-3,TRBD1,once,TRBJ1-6,CASSRNRGGLSPLHF,TGCGCCAGCAGCCGGAACAGGGGAGGACTTTCACCCCTCCACTTT
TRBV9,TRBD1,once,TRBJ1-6,CASTSGGAGSPLHF,TGTGCCAGCACCTCAGGGGGCGCCGGGTCACCCCTCCACTTT
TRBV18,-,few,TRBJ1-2,CASSMGEANYGYTF,TGTGCCAGCTCAATGGGAGAAGCTAACTATGGCTACACCTTC